A selection of T cell receptor beta chains follows, all from one sample in a study of early T cells in non-severe SARS-CoV-2 infection. TCRdb itself ran the 5' RACE reads through MiXCR, one entry per CDR3 protein. This sample carries tens of thousands of distinct CDR3 sequences, around 6.8% of them seen once, and the ten largest clones take about 13%. The sequencing here drew on whole blood, taken at baseline. Receptors were obtained from an adult who was a healthcare worker with PCR-confirmed SARS-CoV-2 infection or an uninfected control (not recorded which). The CDR3 runs from the conserved cysteine through the conserved F or W. A D gene is named only where the DNA matches it firmly. Clone size is given for some rows only: seen once, a few or many times, or a class if the clone is expanded.

j_call: TRBJ1-6; clone_size: many; d_call: .; v_call: TRBV4-3; cdr3_aa: CASSQSDLPYNSPLHF; cdr3_nt: TGCGCCAGCAGCCAATCGGACCTCCCCTATAATTCACCCCTCCACTTT
j_call: TRBJ2-2; clone_size: few; d_call: .; v_call: TRBV4-3; cdr3_aa: CASSQGDGAGELFF; cdr3_nt: TGCGCCAGCAGCCAAGGGGACGGGGCCGGGGAGCTGTTTTTT
j_call: TRBJ1-5; clone_size: few; d_call: TRBD1; v_call: TRBV3-1; cdr3_aa: CASSQDRGQRQPQHF; cdr3_nt: TGTGCCAGCAGCCAAGACAGGGGGCAGCGTCAGCCCCAGCATTTT
j_call: TRBJ1-5; clone_size: .; d_call: .; v_call: TRBV12-3/TRBV12-4; cdr3_aa: CASSRQSNQPQHF; cdr3_nt: TGTGCCAGCAGTAGACAGAGCAATCAGCCCCAGCATTTT
j_call: TRBJ2-1; clone_size: medium-sized; d_call: .; v_call: TRBV29-1; cdr3_aa: CSVGQAGYNEQFF; cdr3_nt: TGCAGCGTCGGACAGGCGGGGTACAATGAGCAGTTCTTC
j_call: TRBJ1-5; clone_size: many; d_call: .; v_call: TRBV28; cdr3_aa: CASSLGLYSNQPQHF; cdr3_nt: TGTGCCAGCAGTTTAGGGCTTTATAGCAATCAGCCCCAGCATTTT
j_call: TRBJ2-1; clone_size: many; d_call: .; v_call: TRBV19; cdr3_aa: CASRPAGRNEQFF; cdr3_nt: TGTGCCAGTAGACCCGCGGGTCGGAATGAGCAGTTCTTC
j_call: TRBJ2-2; clone_size: few; d_call: .; v_call: TRBV19; cdr3_aa: CASSIEGSGTGELFF; cdr3_nt: TGTGCCAGTAGTATTGAAGGGTCCGGAACCGGGGAGCTGTTTTTT
j_call: TRBJ1-2; clone_size: many; d_call: .; v_call: TRBV12-3/TRBV12-4; cdr3_aa: CASSSLKKGVAHYGYTF; cdr3_nt: TGTGCCAGCAGTTCCCTGAAAAAGGGGGTTGCTCACTATGGCTACACCTTC
j_call: TRBJ2-7; clone_size: .; d_call: .; v_call: TRBV29-1; cdr3_aa: CSVLGGRSSYEQYF; cdr3_nt: TGCAGCGTTTTGGGGGGCAGAAGCTCCTACGAGCAGTACTTC
j_call: TRBJ2-2; clone_size: few; d_call: .; v_call: TRBV28; cdr3_aa: CASSLRAGLPVTAGELFF; cdr3_nt: TGTGCCAGCAGTTTAAGAGCCGGACTCCCCGTAACAGCCGGGGAGCTGTTTTTT
j_call: TRBJ1-5; clone_size: .; d_call: .; v_call: TRBV27; cdr3_aa: CASRRESFGNQPQHF; cdr3_nt: TGTGCCAGCAGACGGGAGAGCTTCGGCAATCAGCCCCAGCATTTT
j_call: TRBJ2-1; clone_size: medium-sized; d_call: .; v_call: TRBV20-1; cdr3_aa: CSARDSGTYYNEQFF; cdr3_nt: TGCAGTGCTAGAGATTCCGGGACTTACTACAATGAGCAGTTCTTC
j_call: TRBJ2-1; clone_size: many; d_call: TRBD2; v_call: TRBV20-1; cdr3_aa: CSASGLAGTSSYNEQFF; cdr3_nt: TGCAGTGCTAGTGGACTAGCGGGAACTAGCTCCTACAATGAGCAGTTCTTC
j_call: TRBJ2-7; clone_size: .; d_call: .; v_call: TRBV7-2; cdr3_aa: CASSFLTSGEQYF; cdr3_nt: TGTGCCAGCAGCTTCCTGACTAGTGGCGAGCAGTACTTC
j_call: TRBJ2-1; clone_size: few; d_call: .; v_call: TRBV7-2; cdr3_aa: CASSPTSTGLGHEQFF; cdr3_nt: TGTGCCAGCAGCCCCACGTCGACAGGACTCGGCCATGAGCAGTTCTTC
j_call: TRBJ2-1; clone_size: many; d_call: .; v_call: TRBV29-1; cdr3_aa: CSVGPGEGTNNEQFF; cdr3_nt: TGCAGCGTTGGGCCTGGGGAAGGAACCAACAATGAGCAGTTCTTC
j_call: TRBJ1-3; clone_size: .; d_call: .; v_call: TRBV2; cdr3_aa: CASSEAEGNTIYF; cdr3_nt: TGTGCCAGCAGTGAAGCAGAGGGAAACACCATATATTTT
j_call: TRBJ2-1; clone_size: .; d_call: .; v_call: TRBV11-2; cdr3_aa: CASSLVGGILDEQFF; cdr3_nt: TGTGCCAGCAGCTTAGTTGGCGGGATCCTTGATGAGCAGTTCTTC
j_call: TRBJ2-2; clone_size: many; d_call: TRBD2; v_call: TRBV12-3/TRBV12-4; cdr3_aa: CASGLAGTGELFF; cdr3_nt: TGTGCCAGCGGACTAGCGGGAACCGGGGAGCTGTTTTTT
j_call: TRBJ1-6; clone_size: few; d_call: .; v_call: TRBV20-1; cdr3_aa: CSARDPGRGTISPLHF; cdr3_nt: TGCAGTGCTAGAGATCCCGGGAGGGGGACGATTTCACCCCTCCACTTT
j_call: TRBJ2-1; clone_size: few; d_call: TRBD2; v_call: TRBV6-2/TRBV6-3; cdr3_aa: CASSPRGEDYNEQFF; cdr3_nt: TGTGCCAGCAGCCCCCGGGGGGAAGACTACAATGAGCAGTTCTTC
j_call: TRBJ2-2; clone_size: few; d_call: TRBD2; v_call: TRBV7-9; cdr3_aa: CARGLAENTGELFF; cdr3_nt: TGTGCCAGAGGACTAGCGGAAAACACCGGGGAGCTGTTTTTT
j_call: TRBJ2-7; clone_size: many; d_call: TRBD1; v_call: TRBV20-1; cdr3_aa: CSMQGDEQYF; cdr3_nt: TGCAGCATGCAGGGGGACGAGCAGTACTTC
j_call: TRBJ2-5; clone_size: few; d_call: TRBD1; v_call: TRBV7-6; cdr3_aa: CASSLEAGGEQTQYF; cdr3_nt: TGTGCCAGCAGCTTAGAGGCAGGGGGTGAACAGACCCAGTACTTC
j_call: TRBJ1-1; clone_size: many; d_call: .; v_call: TRBV7-3; cdr3_aa: CASRLTTGGTEAFF; cdr3_nt: TGTGCCAGCAGGTTGACCACCGGAGGGACTGAAGCTTTCTTT
j_call: TRBJ2-5; clone_size: many; d_call: TRBD2; v_call: TRBV4-2; cdr3_aa: CASSQTLAGGHRVETQYF; cdr3_nt: TGTGCCAGCAGCCAAACGCTAGCGGGAGGCCATCGGGTAGAGACCCAGTACTTC
j_call: TRBJ2-5; clone_size: many; d_call: TRBD1; v_call: TRBV20-1; cdr3_aa: CSASQDRGKETQYF; cdr3_nt: TGCAGTGCTAGCCAGGACAGGGGGAAAGAGACCCAGTACTTC
j_call: TRBJ2-7; clone_size: few; d_call: .; v_call: TRBV7-3; cdr3_aa: CASSLQGPYEQYF; cdr3_nt: TGTGCCAGCAGCTTACAGGGGCCCTACGAGCAGTACTTC
j_call: TRBJ2-7; clone_size: many; d_call: .; v_call: TRBV5-1; cdr3_aa: CASSLAIRGESDEQYF; cdr3_nt: TGCGCCAGCAGCTTGGCCATCAGGGGGGAGTCAGACGAGCAGTACTTC
j_call: TRBJ2-3; clone_size: .; d_call: TRBD2; v_call: TRBV12-3/TRBV12-4; cdr3_aa: CASSPHIGSGTTDTQYF; cdr3_nt: TGTGCCAGCAGTCCCCATATTGGTAGCGGGACCACAGATACGCAGTATTTT
j_call: TRBJ2-1; clone_size: many; d_call: .; v_call: TRBV25-1; cdr3_aa: CASSESRTRDEQFF; cdr3_nt: TGTGCCAGCAGTGAATCTCGCACAAGGGATGAGCAGTTCTTC
j_call: TRBJ1-4; clone_size: many; d_call: TRBD1; v_call: TRBV4-3; cdr3_aa: CASSPQGQGFEKLFF; cdr3_nt: TGCGCCAGCAGCCCCCAGGGACAGGGATTCGAAAAACTGTTTTTT
j_call: TRBJ2-1; clone_size: .; d_call: .; v_call: TRBV28; cdr3_aa: CASSLAGPNEQFF; cdr3_nt: TGTGCCAGCAGTTTGGCCGGTCCCAATGAGCAGTTCTTC
j_call: TRBJ2-7; clone_size: .; d_call: .; v_call: TRBV28; cdr3_aa: CASSLEGPWGSYEQYF; cdr3_nt: TGTGCCAGCAGTTTAGAGGGGCCCTGGGGCTCGTACGAGCAGTACTTC
j_call: TRBJ1-1; clone_size: many; d_call: .; v_call: TRBV2; cdr3_aa: CASSEERSASAFF; cdr3_nt: TGTGCCAGCAGTGAGGAGAGGAGCGCCTCAGCTTTCTTT
j_call: TRBJ2-1; clone_size: many; d_call: .; v_call: TRBV7-2; cdr3_aa: CASSLETGYNEQFF; cdr3_nt: TGTGCCAGCAGCTTAGAGACAGGCTACAATGAGCAGTTCTTC
j_call: TRBJ1-5; clone_size: many; d_call: TRBD1; v_call: TRBV7-2; cdr3_aa: CASSRTGEQPQHF; cdr3_nt: TGTGCCAGCAGCCGGACAGGGGAACAGCCCCAGCATTTT
j_call: TRBJ2-5; clone_size: many; d_call: .; v_call: TRBV4-3; cdr3_aa: CASSQGPGRGAVETQYF; cdr3_nt: TGCGCCAGCAGCCAAGGACCAGGGAGAGGGGCCGTGGAGACCCAGTACTTC
j_call: TRBJ1-5; clone_size: many; d_call: .; v_call: TRBV7-6; cdr3_aa: CASSLTTQPQHF; cdr3_nt: TGTGCCAGCAGCTTAACAACACAGCCCCAGCATTTT
j_call: TRBJ2-3; clone_size: many; d_call: TRBD1; v_call: TRBV15; cdr3_aa: CATSRERTGGSDTQYF; cdr3_nt: TGTGCCACCAGCAGAGAACGGACAGGCGGGTCAGATACGCAGTATTTT
j_call: TRBJ2-5; clone_size: many; d_call: .; v_call: TRBV20-1; cdr3_aa: CSARSPWVAETQYF; cdr3_nt: TGCAGTGCCCGTTCCCCCTGGGTTGCAGAGACCCAGTACTTC
j_call: TRBJ2-1; clone_size: few; d_call: .; v_call: TRBV24-1; cdr3_aa: CATSDTTGGAYNEQFF; cdr3_nt: TGTGCCACCAGTGATACAACAGGAGGAGCTTACAATGAGCAGTTCTTC
j_call: TRBJ2-3; clone_size: .; d_call: .; v_call: TRBV20-1; cdr3_aa: CSARGSPSTDTQYF; cdr3_nt: TGCAGTGCTAGGGGGAGCCCTAGCACAGATACGCAGTATTTT
j_call: TRBJ2-5; clone_size: many; d_call: .; v_call: TRBV5-6; cdr3_aa: CASSLDRETQYF; cdr3_nt: TGTGCCAGCAGCTTGGATCGGGAGACCCAGTACTTC
j_call: TRBJ2-1; clone_size: few; d_call: .; v_call: TRBV7-9; cdr3_aa: CASSLDSSKGGNEQFF; cdr3_nt: TGTGCCAGCAGCTTAGATTCTTCAAAGGGAGGCAATGAGCAGTTCTTC
j_call: TRBJ2-5; clone_size: many; d_call: TRBD1; v_call: TRBV7-9; cdr3_aa: CASSLKGQGSETQYF; cdr3_nt: TGTGCCAGCAGCTTAAAGGGACAGGGGTCAGAGACCCAGTACTTC
j_call: TRBJ2-3; clone_size: many; d_call: .; v_call: TRBV20-1; cdr3_aa: CSARDSVGLPPDTQYF; cdr3_nt: TGCAGTGCTAGAGATAGCGTGGGACTTCCCCCAGATACGCAGTATTTT
j_call: TRBJ1-1; clone_size: medium-sized; d_call: .; v_call: TRBV5-6; cdr3_aa: CASSPDSGTEAFF; cdr3_nt: TGTGCCAGCAGCCCCGACAGCGGCACTGAAGCTTTCTTT
j_call: TRBJ1-6; clone_size: .; d_call: .; v_call: TRBV10-3; cdr3_aa: CATHRDINSPLHF; cdr3_nt: TGTGCCACCCACCGGGACATAAATTCACCCCTCCACTTT
j_call: TRBJ2-3; clone_size: .; d_call: .; v_call: TRBV7-2; cdr3_aa: CASSLLNRDTQYF; cdr3_nt: TGTGCCAGCAGCTTATTGAACCGAGATACGCAGTATTTT
j_call: TRBJ2-4; clone_size: many; d_call: .; v_call: TRBV5-4; cdr3_aa: CASSFPGGAKNIQYF; cdr3_nt: TGTGCCAGCAGCTTTCCAGGCGGAGCCAAAAACATTCAGTACTTC
j_call: TRBJ2-1; clone_size: .; d_call: .; v_call: TRBV19; cdr3_aa: CASSISPILADNYYNEQFF; cdr3_nt: TGTGCCAGTAGTATCTCGCCCATACTAGCAGATAACTACTACAATGAGCAGTTCTTC